Presented here are 26 T cell receptor beta chains from one specimen sequenced in a study of blood T cell repertoires in COVID-19. Sequencing was performed with immunoSEQ multiplex PCR; in TCRdb, only in-frame clones are kept and a portion is missing. The profile shows roughly 220,000 clones, about 85% of them singletons. The specimen sequenced was peripheral blood. All receptors come from a man aged 25-45 years with active or convalescent COVID-19.

The chain joins TRBV9 to TRBJ2-1; tentatively, D is TRBD2 (5 bases). Trimming stripped 0 bases from V and 9 bases from J, with 13 bases between. CDR3 length: 14 amino acids. Germline V lookup: CDR1 SGDLS, CDR2 YYNGEE. The CDR3 nucleotides are TGTGCCAGCAGCGTAGGTAGGGAGAACGGTGAGCAGTTCTTC. This translates into CASSVGRENGEQFF. Looking up the rest from reference TRBV9 and TRBJ2-1 gives the full variable domain: DSGVTQTPKHLITATGQRVTLRCSPRSGDLSVYWYQQSLDQGLQFLIQYYNGEERAKGNILERFSAQQFPDLHSELNLSSLELGDSALYFCASSVGRENGEQFFGPGTRLTVL.

The J gene is TRBJ2-3, the V gene TRBV5-1; possible D gene TRBD2, 7 bases. The CDR3 extends over 15 amino acids. Between the trimmed V and J ends, which lost 4 bases and 2 bases, there was a span of 14 bases. Germline V CDR1 and CDR2: SGHRS, YFSETQ. CDR3 DNA sequence: TGCGCCAGCAGCCCCGGGGGGCTGATCACAGATACGCAGTATTTT. Encoded protein: CASSPGGLITDTQYF.

This chain links TRBV7-8 with TRBJ1-6, with D possibly TRBD1 on 5 matching bases. Looked up from germline, CDR1 is SGHVS and CDR2 is FQNEAQ. The length of the CDR3 is 16 residues. Between the trimmed V and J ends, which lost 5 bases and 7 bases, there was a span of 18 bases. The CDR3 nucleotides are TGTGCCAGCAGCGCGCCCCGGGAGGGGCGGAATTCACCCCTCCACTTT. Protein product: CASSAPREGRNSPLHF.

The rearrangement links TRBV28 to TRBJ1-2; maybe TRBD1 (5 bases). The V end was cut by 2 bases, the J end by 5 bases, with 18 bases between. From germline, CDR1 is MDHEN and CDR2 SYDVKM. There are 16 residues in the CDR3. CDR3 amino acids: CASSLAGPGNKYGYTF. DNA for the CDR3: TGTGCCAGCAGTTTAGCAGGGCCAGGTAATAAATATGGCTACACCTTC.

This chain links TRBV28 with TRBJ1-1, with 8 bases fitting TRBD1. The CDR3 has 17 residues. The germline gives CDR1 MDHEN, CDR2 SYDVKM. Losses at the gene ends were 3 bases for V and 5 bases for J; bases not matched to a gene: 14. In nucleotides, the CDR3 is TGTGCCAGCAGTTTGTTGTGGGGCAGGGGGCGTAGAACTGAAGCTTTCTTT. Encoded protein: CASSLLWGRGRRTEAFF. The full variable domain, completed using reference TRBV28 and TRBJ1-1, is DVKVTQSSRYLVKRTGEKVFLECVQDMDHENMFWYRQDPGLGLRLIYFSYDVKMKEKGDIPEGYSVSREKKERFSLILESASTNQTSMYLCASSLLWGRGRRTEAFFGQGTRLTVV.

This clone was picked up a small number of times. The chain carries TRBV19 and TRBJ2-3, with TRBD2 identical over 10 bases. The CDR3 totals 14 residues. The germline V gene has CDR1 LNHDA and CDR2 SQIVND (reference sequence). Trimming at V came to 6 bases and at J to 0 bases, leaving 0 bases not matched to a gene. CDR3 sequence reads: CASRTSGSTDTQYF. CDR3 coding DNA: TGTGCCAGTAGGACTAGCGGGAGCACAGATACGCAGTATTTT.

This clone was seen only a few times. The chain is built from TRBV3-1 (or the pseudogene TRBV3-2) and TRBJ1-6, with 8 bases fitting TRBD1. V was clipped by 3 bases and J by 9 bases; unmatched bases: 7. This CDR3 is 15 amino acids long. Germline loops: CDR1 LGHDT, CDR2 YNNKEL (reference sequence). The CDR3 DNA is TGTGCCAGCAGCCAGACGGACAGGGTTGGTTCACCCCTCCACTTT. Translating it yields CASSQTDRVGSPLHF.

This clone has a single count. The V and J genes are TRBV2 and TRBJ1-6; possible D gene TRBD1, 6 bases. The CDR3 runs 16 residues. The V gene's germline CDR1 is SNHLY and CDR2 FYNNEI. V was cut by 2 bases and J by 7 bases, with 15 bases left in between. The CDR3 coding sequence is TGTGCCAGCAGTGAAACTCAAACAGGGCTCAATTCACCCCTCCACTTT. It codes for CASSETQTGLNSPLHF.

This chain joins TRBV28 and TRBJ2-2; 8 bases align to TRBD2. CDR3 length: 15 amino acids. Germline trimming cut 6 bases from V and 7 bases from J; bases unmatched to any gene: 10. Germline V gives CDR1 MDHEN, CDR2 SYDVKM. The CDR3 reads CASRAGTSVYGELFF. CDR3 sequence (DNA): TGTGCCAGCAGGGCCGGGACTAGTGTGTACGGGGAGCTGTTTTTT.

The J gene is TRBJ1-6, the V gene TRBV5-6; 9 bases are shared with TRBD1. Germline assignment: CDR1 SGHDT and CDR2 YYEEEE. This CDR3 region has 17 residues. Trimming at V came to 4 bases and at J to 6 bases, leaving 11 bases not matched to a gene. DNA of the CDR3: TGTGCCAGCAGCCCACTGGGGACAGGGCAAATTAATTCACCCCTCCACTTT. The encoded protein is CASSPLGTGQINSPLHF.

This chain connects TRBV24-1 to TRBJ2-3; a weak D match, TRBD2 (5 bases). This CDR3 is 13 amino acids long. From germline, CDR1 is KGHDR and CDR2 SFDVKD. V lost 4 bases and J 10 bases, leaving 14 bases between the germline ends. Here the CDR3 reads CATSEDTSGPQYF. The DNA of the CDR3 is TGTGCCACCAGTGAGGATACAAGCGGTCCGCAGTATTTT.

V gene TRBV7-9 combines with J gene TRBJ2-3; 10 bases match TRBD2. V shed 5 bases and J 4 bases; nucleotides not matched to a gene: 9. Germline loops: CDR1 SEHNR, CDR2 FQNEAQ (reference sequence). The CDR3 covers 16 residues. CDR3 DNA: TGTGCCAGCAGCCGCGGGGAGCGGGAGGGGGCAGATACGCAGTATTTT. It encodes CASSRGEREGADTQYF.

The V and J genes are TRBV15 and TRBJ2-1, with 9 bases fitting TRBD1. V shed 3 bases, J shed 4 bases, and the junction held 7 bases outside the gene matches. Germline V gene lookup returns CDR1 LNHNV and CDR2 YYDKDF (reference sequence). This CDR3 region has 16 residues. CDR3 DNA: TGTGCCACCAGCAGGGGACCGGGACAGGGATACAATGAGCAGTTCTTC. Translating it yields CATSRGPGQGYNEQFF.

V gene TRBV19 combines with J gene TRBJ1-1; D may be TRBD1 (6 bases). Germline CDR1 and CDR2: LNHDA and SQIVND (reference sequence). The CDR3 contains 14 residues. V was trimmed by 1 base and J by 6 bases, leaving 12 bases between them. The CDR3 loop reads CASSIGTASAEAFF. The CDR3 DNA sequence: TGTGCCAGTAGTATAGGGACAGCGAGCGCTGAAGCTTTCTTT.

V and J are TRBV23-1 and TRBJ2-5, with D possibly being TRBD2 (6 bases). TRBV23-1 is marked as an open reading frame, function uncertain. The CDR3 contains 12 residues. V lost 4 bases, J lost 5 bases, and 8 bases lay in between. The CDR3 DNA reads TGCGCCAGCAGTCGAGGGAGGGAGACCCAGTACTTC. It translates to CASSRGRETQYF.

The genes are TRBV5-4 and TRBJ2-4; D is perhaps TRBD2 (5 bases). Between the trimmed V and J ends, which lost 3 bases and 2 bases, there was a span of 27 bases. Per the germline V gene, CDR1 is SGHNT and CDR2 is YYREEE (reference sequence). The CDR3 runs 20 residues. The CDR3 spells CASSSPPGSLGAGTKNIQYF. DNA for the CDR3: TGTGCCAGCAGCTCGCCCCCGGGGTCTTTGGGAGCCGGGACCAAAAACATTCAGTACTTC.

This clone was found a few times. This rearrangement joins TRBV2 to TRBJ1-2; D is unresolved. The V gene's germline CDR1 is SNHLY and CDR2 FYNNEI. V lost 8 bases, J lost 7 bases, and 17 bases lay in between. CDR3 length: 13 amino acids. Here the CDR3 reads CASGRVQTGGYTF. The CDR3 bases are TGTGCCAGCGGCCGTGTCCAGACGGGTGGCTACACCTTC.

In this sample, this clone turned up many times. J is TRBJ2-5 and V is TRBV29-1, with D perhaps TRBD2 (6 bases). Germline V CDR1 and CDR2: SQVTM, ANQGSEA. This CDR3 is built from 13 residues. The V end lost 6 bases, the J end lost 1 base, and 12 bases lay between the germline ends. Here the CDR3 reads CSVSSALQETQYF. In DNA form, the CDR3 reads TGCAGCGTATCTAGCGCTCTCCAAGAGACCCAGTACTTC.

The chain has TRBV9 and TRBJ1-1, with D maybe TRBD1 (6 bases). Trimming removed 4 bases at V and 4 bases at J, with 17 bases between. The CDR3 has 15 amino acids. The germline V gene has CDR1 SGDLS and CDR2 YYNGEE. The CDR3 DNA reads as TGTGCCAGCAGCTCTCAGATCACAGGGACCACTGAAGCTTTCTTT. This sequence encodes CASSSQITGTTEAFF.

This chain joins TRBV19 and TRBJ1-1; 10 positions agree with TRBD1. This CDR3 comprises 16 residues. The J segment lost 4 bases and the V segment lost 3 bases, leaving 8 bases of the junction unmatched. The germline gives CDR1 LNHDA, CDR2 SQIVND (reference sequence). CDR3 DNA sequence: TGTGCCAGTAGTATCCCGGGACAGGGGTTGGGCACTGAAGCTTTCTTT. It encodes CASSIPGQGLGTEAFF. The full variable domain, in which reference TRBV19 and TRBJ1-1 provide the parts outside the CDR3, is DGGITQSPKYLFRKEGQNVTLSCEQNLNHDAMYWYRQDPGQGLRLIYYSQIVNDFQKGDIAEGYSVSREKKESFPLTVTSAQKNPTAFYLCASSIPGQGLGTEAFFGQGTRLTVV.

This clone was counted once. The chain employs TRBV28 and TRBJ2-2; 7 nucleotides align to TRBD1. The CDR3 has 14 residues. Unmatched junction bases numbered 5, after V lost 5 bases and J lost 5 bases. The germline CDR1 and CDR2 sequences are MDHEN and SYDVKM. CDR3 coding DNA: TGTGCCAGCAGTATAGGGGGCCGGACCGGGGAGCTGTTTTTT. Amino acid sequence: CASSIGGRTGELFF.

In this sample, this clone turned up once. This chain uses TRBV28 with TRBJ1-5, with 7 bases fitting TRBD1. The junction had 10 bases not matched to a gene; V was cut back by 5 bases and J by 0 bases. CDR3 size: 17 residues. Looked up from germline, CDR1 is MDHEN and CDR2 is SYDVKM. The CDR3 region is CASSLTGSPFSNQPQHF. In DNA form, the CDR3 reads TGTGCCAGCAGTCTGACAGGGTCGCCCTTTAGCAATCAGCCCCAGCATTTT. Variable domain in full (rest from reference TRBV28 and TRBJ1-5): DVKVTQSSRYLVKRTGEKVFLECVQDMDHENMFWYRQDPGLGLRLIYFSYDVKMKEKGDIPEGYSVSREKKERFSLILESASTNQTSMYLCASSLTGSPFSNQPQHFGDGTRLSIL.

The chain carries TRBV7-2 and TRBJ2-1; D perhaps matches TRBD2 (5 bases). The CDR3 sequence is 14 residues long. With 1 base removed from V and 7 bases from J, the gap between germline ends came to 11 bases. CDR1 and CDR2 (germline): SGHTA, FQGNSA. The CDR3 spells CASSLGLAVNEQFF. The CDR3 coding sequence is TGTGCCAGCAGCTTAGGGCTAGCTGTAAATGAGCAGTTCTTC.

The chain carries TRBV30 and TRBJ1-3; 8 bases are shared with TRBD1. CDR1 is GTSNPN, CDR2 SVGIG, per germline (reference sequence). CDR3 length: 15 amino acids. The junction had 13 bases not matched to a gene; V was cut back by 3 bases and J by 9 bases. CDR3 loop: CAWSGDRGNGGTIYF. The CDR3 DNA reads as TGTGCCTGGAGCGGAGACAGGGGAAATGGGGGCACCATATATTTT.

This clone showed up just a few times. V and J are TRBV5-4 and TRBJ2-5, with D maybe TRBD1 (6 bases). Germline CDR1 and CDR2: SGHNT and YYREEE (reference sequence). V gave up 0 bases and J gave up 2 bases, with 11 bases separating them. The length of the CDR3 is 15 residues. The CDR3 loop reads CASSLGGGRQETQYF. The DNA for the CDR3 is TGTGCCAGCAGCTTGGGAGGGGGACGACAAGAGACCCAGTACTTC. The full variable domain, with the rest looked up from reference TRBV5-4 and TRBJ2-5, is ETGVTQSPTHLIKTRGQQVTLRCSSQSGHNTVSWYQQALGQGPQFIFQYYREEENGRGNFPPRFSGLQFPNYSSELNVNALELDDSALYLCASSLGGGRQETQYFGPGTRLLVL.

CDR3 region: CASSFSGGNYGYTF. The CDR3 bases are TGTGCCAGTAGTTTCTCAGGAGGGAACTATGGCTACACCTTC. The gene calls are TRBV19 and TRBJ1-2, with D unclear. CDR1 LNHDA and CDR2 SQIVND come from the germline V gene (reference sequence). This CDR3 region has 14 residues. The V gene lost 5 bases and the J gene lost 2 bases, with 12 bases spanning the gap.